The sequence of this T cell receptor (beta chain) was determined in a study of identical twins. Points from the study as a whole: Memory repertoires showed no such pattern, whereas abundant cord blood beta clonotypes carried fewer insertions.

To note about this clonotype: As yet, its antigen is unknown.

TCRdb itself ran the 5' RACE reads through MiXCR, one entry per CDR3 protein. The sample lists hundreds of thousands of distinct CDR3 sequences, 8.6% occurring once. V lost 5 bases and J lost 5; bases outside the gene matches: 11. Germline loops: CDR1 SGHTA, CDR2 FQGNSA. The length of the CDR3 is 17 residues. These sequences were also reported in another study, on yellow fever vaccine responses in identical twins. As reported in that work: Vaccine-induced T cell responses in twins were reportedly observed to appear partly convergent, partly personalized.

This clonotype was sampled from a woman younger than 35 in good health. The sequencing sample was made of PBMCs. The rearrangement joins TRBV7-2 to TRBJ2-1, with TRBD2 identical over 11 bases. In DNA, the CDR3 is TGTGCCAGCAGCCCCTCGTCCGGGACTAGCGGTAACAATGAGCAGTTCTTC. Encoded protein: CASSPSSGTSGNNEQFF.